What follows describes a single T cell receptor beta chain. These data come from a study of blood T cell repertoires in COVID-19. Study information: The analysed material was cDNA or gDNA that came from T cells, B-cell-depleted T cells, or PBMCs.

The germline CDR1 and CDR2 sequences are MNHEY and SVGAGI. The V segment lost 7 bases and the J segment 4 bases; nucleotides outside the gene matches: 12. This CDR3 region has 15 residues. In the authors' workflow: Reference gene primers were amplified, and this amplification served to estimate nucleated cell counts. Repertoires were generated with immunoSEQ multiplex PCR, while TCRdb's copy carries only in-frame clones and drops some. The V and J calls and clone size were taken over from that table, and D and trimming were inferred from the DNA. Found here are 210,000 or so clones, around 85% of them singletons; the top ten hold about 2.2%.

Sequenced input: peripheral blood. The J gene is TRBJ1-2, the V gene TRBV6-5, with 7 bases matching TRBD1. The origin of this receptor is a woman aged 45-59 years with acute or convalescent COVID-19. The CDR3 protein is CASTEGTAHFYGYTF. CDR3 coding DNA: TGTGCCAGCACCGAAGGGACAGCCCACTTCTATGGCTACACCTTC.